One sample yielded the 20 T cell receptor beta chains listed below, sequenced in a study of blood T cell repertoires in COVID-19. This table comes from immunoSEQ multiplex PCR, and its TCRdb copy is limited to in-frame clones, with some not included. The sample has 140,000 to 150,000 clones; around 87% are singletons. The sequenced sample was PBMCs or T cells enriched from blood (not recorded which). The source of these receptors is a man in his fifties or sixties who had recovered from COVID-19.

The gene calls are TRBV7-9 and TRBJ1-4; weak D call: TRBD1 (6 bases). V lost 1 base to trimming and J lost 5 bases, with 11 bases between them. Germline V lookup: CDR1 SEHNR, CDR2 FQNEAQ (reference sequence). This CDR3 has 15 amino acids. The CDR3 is CASSLGTTGNEKLFF. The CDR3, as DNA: TGTGCCAGCAGCTTAGGTACTACAGGGAATGAAAAACTGTTTTTT.

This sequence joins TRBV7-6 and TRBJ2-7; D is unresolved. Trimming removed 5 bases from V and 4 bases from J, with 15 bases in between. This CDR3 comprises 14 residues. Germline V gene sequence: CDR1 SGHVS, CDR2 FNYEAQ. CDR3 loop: CASSAYRSRYEQYF. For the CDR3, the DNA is TGTGCCAGCAGCGCATACAGAAGCAGGTACGAGCAGTACTTC.

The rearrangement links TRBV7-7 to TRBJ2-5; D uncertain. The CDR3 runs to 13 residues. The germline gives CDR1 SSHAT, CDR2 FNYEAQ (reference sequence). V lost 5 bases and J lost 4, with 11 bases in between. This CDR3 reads CASSPSGTETQYF. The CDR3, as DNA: TGTGCCAGCAGCCCATCGGGTACAGAGACCCAGTACTTC.

This CDR3 is CASSPGSTDTQYF. CDR3 bases: TGTGCCAGTAGTCCCGGGAGCACAGATACGCAGTATTTT. This chain links TRBV19 with TRBJ2-3; D is unresolved. Germline V lookup: CDR1 LNHDA, CDR2 SQIVND (reference sequence). The CDR3 consists of 13 residues. V was shortened by 5 bases and J by 0 bases, with 6 bases between the two germline ends.

This chain's CDR3 is CASSPHSNMGYTF. The CDR3 DNA reads as TGTGCCAGCAGCCCCCACAGCAATATGGGCTACACCTTC. V gene TRBV3-1 (or the pseudogene TRBV3-2) combines with J gene TRBJ1-2; the D is unclear. CDR3 size: 13 residues. Germline lookup yields CDR1 LGHDT and CDR2 YNNKEL (reference sequence). Trimming stripped 4 bases from V and 8 bases from J, with 14 bases between.

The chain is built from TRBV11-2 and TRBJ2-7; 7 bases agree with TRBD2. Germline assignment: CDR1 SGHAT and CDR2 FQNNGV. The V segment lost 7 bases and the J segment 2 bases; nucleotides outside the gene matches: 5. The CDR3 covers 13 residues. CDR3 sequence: CASNPGGAYEQYF. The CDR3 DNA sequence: TGTGCCAGCAACCCTGGGGGGGCCTACGAGCAGTACTTC.

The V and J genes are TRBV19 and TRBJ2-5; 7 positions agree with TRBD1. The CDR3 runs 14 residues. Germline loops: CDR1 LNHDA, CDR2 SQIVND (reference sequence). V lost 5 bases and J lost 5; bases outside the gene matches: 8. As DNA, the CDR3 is TGTGCCAGTAGTGAGGGGGCTTTCCGGGAGACCCAGTACTTC. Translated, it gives CASSEGAFRETQYF.

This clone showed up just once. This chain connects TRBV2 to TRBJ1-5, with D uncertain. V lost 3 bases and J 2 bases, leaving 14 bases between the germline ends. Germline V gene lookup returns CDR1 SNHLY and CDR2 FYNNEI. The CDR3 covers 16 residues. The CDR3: CASSDLGFQGNQPQHF. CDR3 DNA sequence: TGTGCCAGCAGTGATCTCGGGTTCCAAGGCAATCAGCCCCAGCATTTT.

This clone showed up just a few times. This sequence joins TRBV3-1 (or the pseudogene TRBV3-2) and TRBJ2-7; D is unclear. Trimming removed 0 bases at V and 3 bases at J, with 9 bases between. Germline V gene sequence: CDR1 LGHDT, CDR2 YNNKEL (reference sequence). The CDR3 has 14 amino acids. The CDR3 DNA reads TGTGCCAGCAGCCAAGAACTAAGCCACTACGAGCAGTACTTC. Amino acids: CASSQELSHYEQYF.

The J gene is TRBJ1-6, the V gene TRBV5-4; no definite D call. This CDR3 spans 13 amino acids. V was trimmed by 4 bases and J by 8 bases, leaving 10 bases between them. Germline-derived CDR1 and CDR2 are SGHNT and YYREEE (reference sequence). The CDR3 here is CASSDMGDSPLHF. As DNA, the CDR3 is TGTGCCAGCAGCGACATGGGCGATTCACCCCTCCACTTT.

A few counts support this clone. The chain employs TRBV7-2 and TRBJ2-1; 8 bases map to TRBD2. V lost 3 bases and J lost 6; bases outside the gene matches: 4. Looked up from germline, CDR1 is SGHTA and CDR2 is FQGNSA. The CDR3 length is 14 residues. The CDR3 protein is CASSFGGGFNEQFF. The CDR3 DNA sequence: TGTGCCAGCAGCTTCGGGGGGGGCTTCAATGAGCAGTTCTTC. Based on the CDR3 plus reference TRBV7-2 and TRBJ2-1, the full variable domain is GAGVSQSPSNKVTEKGKDVELRCDPISGHTALYWYRQSLGQGLEFLIYFQGNSAPDKSGLPSDRFSAERTGGSVSTLTIQRTQQEDSAVYLCASSFGGGFNEQFFGPGTRLTVL.

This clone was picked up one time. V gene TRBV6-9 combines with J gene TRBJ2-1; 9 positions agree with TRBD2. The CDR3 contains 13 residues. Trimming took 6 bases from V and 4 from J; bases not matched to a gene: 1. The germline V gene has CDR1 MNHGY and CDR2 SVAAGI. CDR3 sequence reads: CASRAGGYNEQFF. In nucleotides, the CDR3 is TGTGCCAGCAGGGCGGGGGGGTACAATGAGCAGTTCTTC.

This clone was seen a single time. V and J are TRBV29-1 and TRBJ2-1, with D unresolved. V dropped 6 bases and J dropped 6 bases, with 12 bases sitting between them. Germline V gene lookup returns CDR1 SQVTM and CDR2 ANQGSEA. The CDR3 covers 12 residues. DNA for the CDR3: TGCAGCGTACCAGACTTTTTCAATGAGCAGTTCTTC. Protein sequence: CSVPDFFNEQFF.

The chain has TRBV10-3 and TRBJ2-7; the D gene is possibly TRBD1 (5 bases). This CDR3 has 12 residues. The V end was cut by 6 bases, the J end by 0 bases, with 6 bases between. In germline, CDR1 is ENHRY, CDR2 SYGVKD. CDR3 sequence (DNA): TGTGCCATCAGCAGGGACTCCTACGAGCAGTACTTC. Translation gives CAISRDSYEQYF.

This chain's CDR3 is CASKYSTDTQYF. The CDR3 DNA is TGTGCCAGCAAGTACTCCACAGATACGCAGTATTTT. The rearrangement uses TRBV2 and TRBJ2-3, with D unresolved. Trimming removed 7 bases at V and 2 bases at J, with 7 bases between. Per the germline V gene, CDR1 is SNHLY and CDR2 is FYNNEI. This CDR3 has 12 amino acids.

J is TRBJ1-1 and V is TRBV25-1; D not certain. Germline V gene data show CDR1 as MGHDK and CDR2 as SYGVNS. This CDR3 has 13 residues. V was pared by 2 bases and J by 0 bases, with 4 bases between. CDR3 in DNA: TGTGCCAGCAGTGAACGGGTGAACACTGAAGCTTTCTTT. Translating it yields CASSERVNTEAFF.

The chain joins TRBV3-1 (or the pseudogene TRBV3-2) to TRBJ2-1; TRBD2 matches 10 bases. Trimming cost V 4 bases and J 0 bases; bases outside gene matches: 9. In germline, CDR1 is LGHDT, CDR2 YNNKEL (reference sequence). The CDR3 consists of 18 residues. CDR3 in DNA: TGTGCCAGCAGCCTTCGCACTAGCGGGGTAAGCTCCTACAATGAGCAGTTCTTC. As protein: CASSLRTSGVSSYNEQFF.

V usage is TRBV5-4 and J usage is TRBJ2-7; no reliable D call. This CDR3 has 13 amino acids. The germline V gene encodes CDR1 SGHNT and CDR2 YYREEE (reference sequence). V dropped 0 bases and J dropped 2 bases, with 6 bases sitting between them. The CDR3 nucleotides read TGTGCCAGCAGCTTGGACAGAACCTACGAGCAGTACTTC. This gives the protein CASSLDRTYEQYF.

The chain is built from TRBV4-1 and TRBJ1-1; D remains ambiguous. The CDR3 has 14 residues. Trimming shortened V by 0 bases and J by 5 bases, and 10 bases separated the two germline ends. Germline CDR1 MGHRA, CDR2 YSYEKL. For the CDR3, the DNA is TGCGCCAGCAGCCAAGATTACGGGAGGACTGAAGCTTTCTTT. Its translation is CASSQDYGRTEAFF.

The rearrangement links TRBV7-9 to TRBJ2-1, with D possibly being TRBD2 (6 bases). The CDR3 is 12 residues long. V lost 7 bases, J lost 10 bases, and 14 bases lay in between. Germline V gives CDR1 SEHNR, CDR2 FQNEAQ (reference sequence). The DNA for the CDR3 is TGTGCCAGCACCCCGTCGGACTACGAGCAGTTCTTC. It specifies CASTPSDYEQFF.